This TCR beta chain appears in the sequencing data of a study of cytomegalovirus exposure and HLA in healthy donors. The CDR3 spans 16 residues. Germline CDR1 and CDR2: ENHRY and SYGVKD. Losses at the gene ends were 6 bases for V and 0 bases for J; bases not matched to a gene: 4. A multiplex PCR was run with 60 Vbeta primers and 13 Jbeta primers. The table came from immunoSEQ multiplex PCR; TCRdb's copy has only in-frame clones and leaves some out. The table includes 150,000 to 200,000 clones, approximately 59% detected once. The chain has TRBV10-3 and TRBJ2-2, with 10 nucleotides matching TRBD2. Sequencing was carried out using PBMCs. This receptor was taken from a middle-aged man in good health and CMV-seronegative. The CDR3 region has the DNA TGTGCCATCAGCCGAACTAGCGGGACGAACACCGGGGAGCTGTTTTTT. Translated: CAISRTSGTNTGELFF.